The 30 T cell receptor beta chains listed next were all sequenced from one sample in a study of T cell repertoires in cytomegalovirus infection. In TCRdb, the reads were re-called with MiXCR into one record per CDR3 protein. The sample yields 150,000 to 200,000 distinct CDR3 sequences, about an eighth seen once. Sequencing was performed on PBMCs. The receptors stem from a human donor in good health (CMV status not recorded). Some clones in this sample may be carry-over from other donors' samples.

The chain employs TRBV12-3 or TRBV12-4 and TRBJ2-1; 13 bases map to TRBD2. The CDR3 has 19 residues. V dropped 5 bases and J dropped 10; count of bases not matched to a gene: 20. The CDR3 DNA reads TGTGCCAGCAGTCCTCCTAGTAGGCTTGGACTAGCGGGAGTTTGGGAGCAGTTCTTC. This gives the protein CASSPPSRLGLAGVWEQFF.

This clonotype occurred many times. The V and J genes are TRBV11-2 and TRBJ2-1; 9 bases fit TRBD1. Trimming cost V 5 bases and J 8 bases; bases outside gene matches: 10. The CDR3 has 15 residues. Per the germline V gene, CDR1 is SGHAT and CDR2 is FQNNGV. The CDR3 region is CASSASPGQGYEQFF. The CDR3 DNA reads TGTGCCAGCAGCGCTAGTCCGGGACAGGGCTATGAGCAGTTCTTC.

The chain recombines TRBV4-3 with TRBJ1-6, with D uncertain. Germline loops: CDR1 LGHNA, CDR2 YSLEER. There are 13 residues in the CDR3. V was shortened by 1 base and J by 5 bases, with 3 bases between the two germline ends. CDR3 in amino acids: CASSQANNSPLHF. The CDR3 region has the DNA TGCGCCAGCAGCCAAGCTAATAATTCACCCCTCCACTTT.

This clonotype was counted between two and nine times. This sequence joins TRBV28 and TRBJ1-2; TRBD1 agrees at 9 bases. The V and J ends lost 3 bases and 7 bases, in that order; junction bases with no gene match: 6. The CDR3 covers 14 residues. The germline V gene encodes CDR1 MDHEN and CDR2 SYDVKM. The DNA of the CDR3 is TGTGCCAGCAGTTTCCCGCACAGGGGGCTTGGCTACACCTTC. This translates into CASSFPHRGLGYTF.

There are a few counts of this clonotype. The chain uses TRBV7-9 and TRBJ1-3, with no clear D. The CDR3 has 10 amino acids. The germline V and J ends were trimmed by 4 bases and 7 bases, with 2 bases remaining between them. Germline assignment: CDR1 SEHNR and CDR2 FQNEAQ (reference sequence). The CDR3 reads CASSSNTIYF. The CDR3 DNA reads TGTGCCAGCAGCTCCAACACCATATATTTT.

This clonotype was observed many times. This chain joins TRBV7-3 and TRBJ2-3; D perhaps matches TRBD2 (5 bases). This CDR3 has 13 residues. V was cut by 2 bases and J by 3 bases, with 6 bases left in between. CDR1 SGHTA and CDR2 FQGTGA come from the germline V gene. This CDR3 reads CASSLPGTDTQYF. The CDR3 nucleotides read TGTGCCAGCAGCTTACCGGGAACAGATACGCAGTATTTT.

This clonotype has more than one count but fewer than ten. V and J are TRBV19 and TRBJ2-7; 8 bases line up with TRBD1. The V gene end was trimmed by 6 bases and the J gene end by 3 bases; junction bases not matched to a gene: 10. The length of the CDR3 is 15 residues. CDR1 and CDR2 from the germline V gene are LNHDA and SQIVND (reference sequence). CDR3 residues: CASRPTDRVSYEQYF. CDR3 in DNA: TGTGCCAGTAGGCCGACGGACAGGGTGAGCTACGAGCAGTACTTC.

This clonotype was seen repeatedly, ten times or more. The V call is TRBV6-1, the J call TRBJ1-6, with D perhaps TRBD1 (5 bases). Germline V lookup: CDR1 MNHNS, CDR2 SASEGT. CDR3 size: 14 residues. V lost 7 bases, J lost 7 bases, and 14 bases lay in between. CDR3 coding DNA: TGTGCCAGCACCCCCGTGGACACCAATTCACCCCTCCACTTT. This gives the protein CASTPVDTNSPLHF.

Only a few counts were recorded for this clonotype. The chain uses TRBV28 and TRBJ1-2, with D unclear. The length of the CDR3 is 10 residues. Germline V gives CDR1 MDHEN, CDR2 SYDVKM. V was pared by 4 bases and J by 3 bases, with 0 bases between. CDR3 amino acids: CASSYYGYTF. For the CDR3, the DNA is TGTGCCAGCAGTTACTATGGCTACACCTTC.

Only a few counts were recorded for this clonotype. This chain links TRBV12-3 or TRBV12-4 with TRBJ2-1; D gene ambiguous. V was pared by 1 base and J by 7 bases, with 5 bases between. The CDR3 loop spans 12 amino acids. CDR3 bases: TGTGCCAGCAGTTTAGGCCAGAATGAGCAGTTCTTC. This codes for CASSLGQNEQFF.

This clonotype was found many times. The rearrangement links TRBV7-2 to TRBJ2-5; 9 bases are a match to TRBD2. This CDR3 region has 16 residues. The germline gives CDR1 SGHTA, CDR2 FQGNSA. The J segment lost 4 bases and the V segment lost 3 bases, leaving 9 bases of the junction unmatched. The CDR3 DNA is TGTGCCAGCAGCTTGGATTTAGCGGGAGCAGGAGAGACCCAGTACTTC. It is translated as CASSLDLAGAGETQYF.

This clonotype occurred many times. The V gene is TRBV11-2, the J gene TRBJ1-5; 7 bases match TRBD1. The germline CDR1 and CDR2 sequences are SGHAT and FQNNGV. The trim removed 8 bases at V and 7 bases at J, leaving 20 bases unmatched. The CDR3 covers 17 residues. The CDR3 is CASQDLRRQGREQPQHF. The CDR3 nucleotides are TGTGCCAGCCAAGACTTAAGGAGACAGGGCAGGGAGCAGCCCCAGCATTTT.

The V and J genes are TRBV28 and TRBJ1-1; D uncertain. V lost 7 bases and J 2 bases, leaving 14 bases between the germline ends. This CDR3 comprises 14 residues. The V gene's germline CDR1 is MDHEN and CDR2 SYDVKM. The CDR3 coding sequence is TGTGCCAGCAATTCGGCCCAATTTAACACTGAAGCTTTCTTT. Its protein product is CASNSAQFNTEAFF.

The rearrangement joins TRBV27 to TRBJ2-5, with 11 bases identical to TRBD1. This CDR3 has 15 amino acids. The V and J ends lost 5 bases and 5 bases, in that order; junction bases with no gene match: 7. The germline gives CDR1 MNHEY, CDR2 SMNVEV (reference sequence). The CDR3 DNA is TGTGCCAGCAGTCCTCGGACAGGGGGCCGGGAGACCCAGTACTTC. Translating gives CASSPRTGGRETQYF.

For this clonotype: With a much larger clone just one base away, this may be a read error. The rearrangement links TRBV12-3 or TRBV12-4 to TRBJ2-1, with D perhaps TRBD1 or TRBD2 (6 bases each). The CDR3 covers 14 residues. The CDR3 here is CTSTVGGPLNEQFF. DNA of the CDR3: TGTACCAGCACAGTCGGGGGCCCTCTCAATGAGCAGTTCTTC.

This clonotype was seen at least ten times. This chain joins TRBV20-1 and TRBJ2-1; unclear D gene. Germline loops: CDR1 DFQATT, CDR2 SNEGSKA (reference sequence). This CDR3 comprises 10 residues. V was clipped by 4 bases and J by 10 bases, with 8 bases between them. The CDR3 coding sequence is TGCAGTGCTACGGATTTGGAGCAGTTCTTC. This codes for CSATDLEQFF.

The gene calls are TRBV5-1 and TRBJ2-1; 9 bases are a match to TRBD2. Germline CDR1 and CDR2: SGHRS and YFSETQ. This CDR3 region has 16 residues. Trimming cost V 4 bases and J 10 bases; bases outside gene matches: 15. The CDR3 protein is CASSKLPGLAPLEQFF. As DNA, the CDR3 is TGCGCCAGCAGCAAACTCCCGGGACTAGCCCCCCTCGAGCAGTTCTTC.

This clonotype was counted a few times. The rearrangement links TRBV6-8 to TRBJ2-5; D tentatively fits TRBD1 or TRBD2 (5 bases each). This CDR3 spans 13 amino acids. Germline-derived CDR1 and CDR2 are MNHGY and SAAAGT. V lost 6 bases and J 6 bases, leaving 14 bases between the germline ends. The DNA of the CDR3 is TGTGCCAGCAGCCCCGGGACCCATCAGACCCAGTACTTC. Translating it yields CASSPGTHQTQYF.

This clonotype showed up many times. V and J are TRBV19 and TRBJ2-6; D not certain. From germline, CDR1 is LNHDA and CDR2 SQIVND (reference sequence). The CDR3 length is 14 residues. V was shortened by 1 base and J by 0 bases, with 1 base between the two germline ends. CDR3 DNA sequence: TGTGCCAGTAGTATAGGCTCTGGGGCCAACGTCCTGACTTTC. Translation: CASSIGSGANVLTF. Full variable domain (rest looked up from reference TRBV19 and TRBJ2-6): DGGITQSPKYLFRKEGQNVTLSCEQNLNHDAMYWYRQDPGQGLRLIYYSQIVNDFQKGDIAEGYSVSREKKESFPLTVTSAQKNPTAFYLCASSIGSGANVLTFGAGSRLTVL.

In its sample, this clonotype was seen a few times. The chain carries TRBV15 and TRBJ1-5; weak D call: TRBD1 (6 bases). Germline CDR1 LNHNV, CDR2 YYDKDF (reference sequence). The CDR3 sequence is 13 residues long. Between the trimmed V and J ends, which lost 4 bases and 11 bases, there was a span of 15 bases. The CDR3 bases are TGTGCCACCAGCAAACAAAAGGGGGAAGCCCAGCATTTT. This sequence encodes CATSKQKGEAQHF.

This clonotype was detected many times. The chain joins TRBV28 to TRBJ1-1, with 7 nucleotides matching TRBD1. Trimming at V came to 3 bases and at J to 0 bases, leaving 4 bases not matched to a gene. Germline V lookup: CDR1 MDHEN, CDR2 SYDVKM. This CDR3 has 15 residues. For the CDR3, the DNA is TGTGCCAGCAGTTTCTTTGACAGGGTGAACACTGAAGCTTTCTTT. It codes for CASSFFDRVNTEAFF. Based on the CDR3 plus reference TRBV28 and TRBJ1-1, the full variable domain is DVKVTQSSRYLVKRTGEKVFLECVQDMDHENMFWYRQDPGLGLRLIYFSYDVKMKEKGDIPEGYSVSREKKERFSLILESASTNQTSMYLCASSFFDRVNTEAFFGQGTRLTVV.

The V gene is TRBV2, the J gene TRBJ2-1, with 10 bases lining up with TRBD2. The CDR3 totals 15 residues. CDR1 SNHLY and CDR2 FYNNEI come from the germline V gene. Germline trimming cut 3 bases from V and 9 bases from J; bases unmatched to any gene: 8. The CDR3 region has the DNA TGTGCCAGCAGTGAGGGTAGCGGGGGGTCCCTTGAGCAGTTCTTC. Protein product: CASSEGSGGSLEQFF.

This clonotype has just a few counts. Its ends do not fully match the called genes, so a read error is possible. DNA for the CDR3: TGTGCCAGCATCTCCCTCGGGGGGGGGCTGTTTTTT. The encoded protein is CASISLGGGLFF. The chain employs TRBV6-6 and TRBJ2-2; 8 bases fit TRBD2. The germline V gene encodes CDR1 MNHNY and CDR2 SVGAGI (reference sequence). The CDR3 extends over 12 amino acids.

In DNA, the CDR3 is TGTGCCAGCAGTTTTTACCCCCCGGGACCCAATCAGCCCCAGCATTTT. It encodes CASSFYPPGPNQPQHF. The chain joins TRBV27 to TRBJ1-5, with a possible D match to TRBD1 (5 bases). Germline V CDR1 and CDR2: MNHEY, SMNVEV (reference sequence). The CDR3 has 16 amino acids. Trimming stripped 3 bases from V and 3 bases from J, with 15 bases between.

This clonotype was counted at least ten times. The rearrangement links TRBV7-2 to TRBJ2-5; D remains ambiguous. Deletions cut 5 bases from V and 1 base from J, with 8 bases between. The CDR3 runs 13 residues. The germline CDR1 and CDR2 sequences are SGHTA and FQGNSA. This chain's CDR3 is CASSLAFQETQYF. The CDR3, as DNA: TGTGCCAGCAGCCTCGCGTTCCAAGAGACCCAGTACTTC.

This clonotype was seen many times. The CDR3 is CASSQMGVSGNTIYF. As DNA, the CDR3 is TGTGCCAGCAGCCAGATGGGGGTCTCTGGAAACACCATATATTTT. The chain employs TRBV14 and TRBJ1-3, with D perhaps matching TRBD1 (5 bases). Between the trimmed V and J ends, which lost 3 bases and 0 bases, there was a span of 9 bases. Germline V CDR1 and CDR2: SGHDN, FVKESK. CDR3 length: 15 amino acids.

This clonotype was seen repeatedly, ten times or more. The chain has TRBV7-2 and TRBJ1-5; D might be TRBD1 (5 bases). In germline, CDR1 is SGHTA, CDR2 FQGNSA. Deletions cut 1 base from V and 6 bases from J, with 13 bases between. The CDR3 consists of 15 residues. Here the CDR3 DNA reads TGTGCCAGCAGCTTAGGGATAGACAGCTTTCAGCCCCAGCATTTT. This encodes CASSLGIDSFQPQHF.

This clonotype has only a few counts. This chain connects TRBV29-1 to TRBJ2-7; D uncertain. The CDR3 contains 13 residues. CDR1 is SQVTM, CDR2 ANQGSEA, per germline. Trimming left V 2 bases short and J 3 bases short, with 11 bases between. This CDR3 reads CSVEFGSLYEQYF. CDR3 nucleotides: TGCAGCGTTGAATTTGGCAGTCTCTACGAGCAGTACTTC.

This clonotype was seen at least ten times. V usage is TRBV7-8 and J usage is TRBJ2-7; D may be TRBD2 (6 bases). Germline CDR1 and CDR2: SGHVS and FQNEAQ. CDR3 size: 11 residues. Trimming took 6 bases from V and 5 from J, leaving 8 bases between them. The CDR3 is CASSRGNEQYF. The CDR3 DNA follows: TGTGCCAGCAGTCGGGGGAACGAGCAGTACTTC.

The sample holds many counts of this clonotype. The chain's CDR3 is CASSPPPDYGYTF. The DNA of the CDR3 is TGTGCCAGCAGCCCCCCCCCAGACTATGGCTACACCTTC. V is TRBV7-9 and J is TRBJ1-2; no firm D call. Germline lookup yields CDR1 SEHNR and CDR2 FQNEAQ (reference sequence). V was trimmed by 5 bases and J by 3 bases, leaving 10 bases between them. This CDR3 comprises 13 residues.